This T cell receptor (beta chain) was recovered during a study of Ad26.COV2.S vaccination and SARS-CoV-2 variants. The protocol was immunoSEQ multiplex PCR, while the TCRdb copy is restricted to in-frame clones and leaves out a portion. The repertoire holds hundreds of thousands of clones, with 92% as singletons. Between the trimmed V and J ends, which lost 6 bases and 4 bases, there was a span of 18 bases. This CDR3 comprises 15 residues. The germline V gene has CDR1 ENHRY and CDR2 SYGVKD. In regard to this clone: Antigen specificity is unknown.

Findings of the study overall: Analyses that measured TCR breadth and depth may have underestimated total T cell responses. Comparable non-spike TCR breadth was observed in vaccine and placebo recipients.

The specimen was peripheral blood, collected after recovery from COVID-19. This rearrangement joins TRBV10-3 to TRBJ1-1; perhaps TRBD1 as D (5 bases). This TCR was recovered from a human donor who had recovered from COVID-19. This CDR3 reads CAIRDRPGYGTEAFF. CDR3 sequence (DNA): TGTGCCATCAGAGACAGACCGGGCTATGGCACTGAAGCTTTCTTT.